This T cell receptor (beta chain) was sequenced in a study of tissue T cells after allogeneic stem cell transplantation. The data were produced by immunoSEQ multiplex PCR, yet TCRdb's version contains in-frame clones alone and is incomplete. Of approximately 47,000 clones in the sample, roughly four fifths were seen once. Study-wide results and limits: Some tissue clones might be persisting host cells; their alloreactivity or antigen specificity was not determined. Only a limited share of tissue TCRs appeared in blood or spleen.

As to this clone: Its cognate antigen is unknown. Mouse gene names and germline throughout. The CDR3 end falls 1 residue outside the read, so it is completed with the germline J gene.

Germline V gives CDR1 KGHTA, CDR2 FRNEEI. This CDR3 comprises 15 residues. Between the trimmed V and J ends, which lost 2 bases and 0 bases, there was a span of 9 bases. The source material was sorted cells pooled from one or two spleens. This chain links TRBV24 with TRBJ2-4; a possible D gene is TRBD2 (5 bases). The clonotype was recovered from a pool of C57BL/6 mice in good health. This chain's CDR3 is CASSLNGESQNTLYF. The covered CDR3 bases are TGTGCCAGCAGTCTGAATGGGGAGAGTCAAAACACCTTGTAC.